The 32 T cell receptor beta chains in this list originate from one sample, sequenced in a study of T cell repertoires in cytomegalovirus infection. TCRdb re-analysed the reads in MiXCR, keeping a single row per CDR3 protein. The top ten clones hold approximately 4.7% of a sample with about 320,000 distinct CDR3 sequences, more than 8% of them seen once. Source material: PBMCs. These receptors were obtained from a human donor in good health (CMV status not recorded). Some clones in this sample may be carry-over from other donors' samples.

This clonotype occurred a few times. V is TRBV27 and J is TRBJ1-5; D is unclear. CDR1 is MNHEY, CDR2 SMNVEV, per germline (reference sequence). V lost 5 bases to trimming and J lost 0 bases, with 8 bases between them. The CDR3 is 14 residues long. In DNA, the CDR3 is TGTGCCAGCAGTAATACATTTAGCAATCAGCCCCAGCATTTT. Protein: CASSNTFSNQPQHF.

With regard to this clonotype: This may be a read error, as it is one base from a much larger clone. The chain combines TRBV7-8 with TRBJ2-1; D perhaps matches TRBD2 (5 bases). The J call may be wrong; the DNA end is better matched by TRBJ2-7. The CDR3 consists of 15 residues. In germline, CDR1 is SGHVS, CDR2 FQNEAQ. The CDR3 region is CASSLLWETYNEQYF. CDR3 DNA: TGTGCCAGCAGCTTACTGTGGGAGACCTACAATGAGCAGTACTTC.

The chain links TRBV15 to TRBJ2-7, with 8 bases lining up with TRBD2. The CDR3 is 14 amino acids. The germline CDR1 and CDR2 sequences are LNHNV and YYDKDF (reference sequence). The ends lost 5 bases at V and 2 bases at J; junction bases unmatched: 5. The CDR3 DNA follows: TGTGCCACCAGCCCGTCGGGAGGGGCCTACGAGCAGTACTTC. Translated: CATSPSGGAYEQYF.

This clonotype turned up a few times. The rearrangement joins TRBV20-1 to TRBJ1-1; tentatively, D is TRBD1 (6 bases). The germline CDR1 and CDR2 sequences are DFQATT and SNEGSKA (reference sequence). Trimming shortened V by 5 bases and J by 0 bases, and 10 bases separated the two germline ends. This CDR3 region has 13 residues. The CDR3 region has the DNA TGCAGTGCTGCGGGACACCTGAACACTGAAGCTTTCTTT. This codes for CSAAGHLNTEAFF.

This clonotype was recorded many times. The chain links TRBV7-2 to TRBJ2-5; possibly TRBD2 for D (6 bases). Trimming cost V 1 base and J 5 bases, with 20 bases left between them. This CDR3 has 17 amino acids. Germline CDR1 SGHTA, CDR2 FQGNSA. CDR3 nucleotide sequence: TGTGCCAGCAGCTTAGTCCCTTTTCCGGGAGTGAGGGAGACCCAGTACTTC. This gives the protein CASSLVPFPGVRETQYF.

The rearrangement uses TRBV15 and TRBJ2-3, with 11 bases lining up with TRBD2. Trimming at V came to 5 bases and at J to 9 bases, leaving 13 bases not matched to a gene. CDR1 is LNHNV, CDR2 YYDKDF, per germline (reference sequence). The CDR3 has 16 residues. The CDR3 DNA follows: TGTGCCACCAGCCTGGCAGGAGTAGCGGGAGGGGACACGCAGTATTTT. This encodes CATSLAGVAGGDTQYF.

The sample holds many counts of this clonotype. The J gene is TRBJ1-1, the V gene TRBV7-9, with a tentative D call TRBD1 (6 bases). Trimming cost V 5 bases and J 4 bases, with 14 bases left between them. Germline V lookup: CDR1 SEHNR, CDR2 FQNEAQ (reference sequence). This CDR3 has 14 residues. The CDR3 protein is CASSRPGQSTEAFF. CDR3 bases: TGTGCCAGCAGCCGACCGGGACAAAGCACTGAAGCTTTCTTT.

The CDR3 DNA reads as TGTGCCAGCAGCTTATCGATGACGGTAGAGCAGTTCTTC. It specifies CASSLSMTVEQFF. The rearrangement joins TRBV7-2 to TRBJ2-1; D is undetermined. The CDR3 runs to 13 residues. Trimming took 2 bases from V and 10 from J, leaving 12 bases between them. Germline assignment: CDR1 SGHTA and CDR2 FQGNSA.

The chain couples TRBV4-1 to TRBJ2-5; 7 bases map to TRBD2. Germline trimming cut 2 bases from V and 5 bases from J; bases unmatched to any gene: 5. The germline V gene encodes CDR1 MGHRA and CDR2 YSYEKL. CDR3 length equals 14 residues. In nucleotides, the CDR3 is TGCGCCAGCAGCCAACGGACTAGGGCGGAGACCCAGTACTTC. As protein: CASSQRTRAETQYF.

This clonotype was found a few times. The chain combines TRBV12-3 or TRBV12-4 with TRBJ1-2, with D perhaps TRBD1 (6 bases). Between the trimmed V and J ends, which lost 7 bases and 4 bases, there was a span of 16 bases. This CDR3 is 14 amino acids long. CDR3 in amino acids: CASNHRADVYGYTF. In DNA, the CDR3 is TGTGCCAGCAACCACAGGGCCGACGTCTATGGCTACACCTTC.

The chain joins TRBV6-2 or TRBV6-3 to TRBJ2-2; 8 bases line up with TRBD2. The CDR3 is 15 residues long. Trimming cost V 6 bases and J 6 bases; bases outside gene matches: 9. CDR1 MNHEY and CDR2 SVGEGT come from the germline V gene. The CDR3 DNA sequence: TGTGCCAGCAGGACTAGCGTAGGTGTGGCCGGGGAGCTGTTTTTT. Its protein product is CASRTSVGVAGELFF.

This clonotype was detected ten times or more. This chain joins TRBV7-2 and TRBJ2-1; D might be TRBD2 (6 bases). V lost 6 bases, J lost 0 bases, and 12 bases lay in between. Germline V gene sequence: CDR1 SGHTA, CDR2 FQGNSA. The CDR3 is 15 residues long. CDR3 loop: CASSIAGSSYNEQFF. The CDR3 DNA sequence: TGTGCCAGCAGTATAGCCGGGAGCTCCTACAATGAGCAGTTCTTC. The full variable domain, rest sourced from reference TRBV7-2 and TRBJ2-1, is GAGVSQSPSNKVTEKGKDVELRCDPISGHTALYWYRQSLGQGLEFLIYFQGNSAPDKSGLPSDRFSAERTGGSVSTLTIQRTQQEDSAVYLCASSIAGSSYNEQFFGPGTRLTVL.

In its sample, this clonotype was seen many times. The chain uses TRBV7-7 and TRBJ1-5, with D uncertain. Germline CDR1 reads SSHAT; CDR2 reads FNYEAQ (reference sequence). The CDR3 runs 15 residues. Trimming pared 4 bases from V and 0 bases from J, leaving 10 bases between. In DNA, the CDR3 is TGTGCCAGCAGCTACGGGTCGATTAGCAATCAGCCCCAGCATTTT. The encoded protein is CASSYGSISNQPQHF.

With respect to this clonotype: It may be a read error: a sequence one base away is much more abundant. The chain is built from TRBV7-2 and TRBJ2-5, with 10 positions matching TRBD1. Germline V gene lookup returns CDR1 SGHTA and CDR2 FQGNSA. The CDR3 spans 16 residues. The CDR3 DNA sequence: TGTGCCAGCAGCTGGGGGCCGACAGGGGGCCAAGAGATCCAGTACTTC. Its protein product is CASSWGPTGGQEIQYF.

The CDR3 DNA is TGTGCCACCAGCATCAATGGCGGAGAGAACACCGGGGAGCTGTTTTTT. Protein: CATSINGGENTGELFF. J is TRBJ2-2 and V is TRBV15; D remains unclear. The CDR3 is 16 amino acids. The germline V gene has CDR1 LNHNV and CDR2 YYDKDF (reference sequence). Trimming removed 4 bases at V and 1 base at J, with 13 bases between.

The V gene is TRBV20-1, the J gene TRBJ2-1; 12 bases are a match to TRBD1. Germline assignment: CDR1 DFQATT and CDR2 SNEGSKA (reference sequence). V was clipped by 7 bases and J by 8 bases; unmatched bases: 9. The CDR3 is made up of 14 amino acids. The DNA of the CDR3 is TGCAGTGTCCATGGGGGACAGGGGGCCGATGAGCAGTTCTTC. This codes for CSVHGGQGADEQFF.

There are many counts of this clonotype. This sequence joins TRBV2 and TRBJ1-2; TRBD1 aligns across 10 bases. The germline gives CDR1 SNHLY, CDR2 FYNNEI. This CDR3 is 15 amino acids long. With 5 bases clipped from V and 3 bases from J, the junction kept 6 bases outside the gene matches. Here the CDR3 reads CASSPLGQGDYGYTF. CDR3 in DNA: TGTGCCAGCAGTCCCCTTGGACAGGGGGACTATGGCTACACCTTC.

The chain carries TRBV27 and TRBJ2-7, with a possible D match to TRBD2 (5 bases). Trimming pared 5 bases from V and 0 bases from J, leaving 14 bases between. Germline V gene data show CDR1 as MNHEY and CDR2 as SMNVEV (reference sequence). This CDR3 has 15 amino acids. The CDR3 reads CASSPRAESSYEQYF. CDR3 nucleotide sequence: TGTGCCAGCAGTCCCCGAGCGGAAAGCTCCTACGAGCAGTACTTC.

The rearrangement joins TRBV4-1 to TRBJ1-2, with D unresolved. CDR3 length: 13 amino acids. V lost 5 bases to trimming and J lost 1 base, with 8 bases between them. Germline CDR1 MGHRA, CDR2 YSYEKL. CDR3 loop: CASSKRDNYGYTF. CDR3 DNA sequence: TGCGCCAGCAGCAAAAGGGATAACTATGGCTACACCTTC.

Notes on this clonotype: Germline is not matched at one junction end, which may reflect a read error. The rearrangement uses TRBV4-1 and TRBJ2-5; TRBD1 or TRBD2 may be the D gene (7 bases each). This CDR3 is 16 amino acids long. Per germline, CDR1 MGHRA and CDR2 YSYEKL. CDR3 protein: CASSQGQGGDKETQYF. For the CDR3, the DNA is TGTGCCAGCAGCCAAGGTCAGGGGGGGGATAAGGAGACCCAGTACTTC.

As concerns this clonotype: With a much larger clone just one base away, this may be a read error. Given the absence of the conserved phenylalanine or tryptophan at the CDR3 end, a read error is likely. The rearrangement links TRBV7-2 to TRBJ2-1; TRBD2 agrees at 9 bases. Trimming removed 2 bases from V and 6 bases from J; junction bases left unmatched: 11. CDR3 length equals 17 residues. Germline CDR1 SGHTA, CDR2 FQGNSA. CDR3 in DNA: TGTGCCAGCAGCTTAATTAGCGGGGGTGGCCTGGGCAATGAGCAGTTCTGC. Protein sequence: CASSLISGGGLGNEQFC.

This clonotype was seen at least ten times. The V call is TRBV7-6, the J call TRBJ2-7; 12 bases fit TRBD2. Per the germline V gene, CDR1 is SGHVS and CDR2 is FNYEAQ. J lost 7 bases, V lost 3 bases, and 7 bases had no gene match. The length of the CDR3 is 15 residues. In nucleotides, the CDR3 is TGTGCCAGCAGCTTTCGACTAGCGGGAGTAACTGAGCAGTACTTC. Encoded protein: CASSFRLAGVTEQYF.

This clonotype occurred many times. This chain uses TRBV7-2 with TRBJ2-1; 7 bases are a match to TRBD1. This CDR3 is 14 amino acids long. J gave up 8 bases and V 6 bases, and 10 bases lay outside the gene matches. Germline lookup yields CDR1 SGHTA and CDR2 FQGNSA. The CDR3 sequence: CASSPRDSFDEQFF. The CDR3 region has the DNA TGTGCCAGCAGTCCCCGGGACAGTTTCGATGAGCAGTTCTTC. Variable domain in full (rest from reference TRBV7-2 and TRBJ2-1): GAGVSQSPSNKVTEKGKDVELRCDPISGHTALYWYRQSLGQGLEFLIYFQGNSAPDKSGLPSDRFSAERTGGSVSTLTIQRTQQEDSAVYLCASSPRDSFDEQFFGPGTRLTVL.

The chain is built from TRBV20-1 and TRBJ2-3; possibly TRBD2 for D (6 bases). The CDR3 covers 15 residues. V gave up 3 bases and J gave up 6 bases, with 19 bases separating them. From germline, CDR1 is DFQATT and CDR2 SNEGSKA (reference sequence). CDR3 residues: CSARFGRRRTDTQYF. The DNA for the CDR3 is TGCAGTGCTAGGTTCGGGAGAAGAAGAACGGATACGCAGTATTTT.

V gene TRBV27 combines with J gene TRBJ2-7; possibly TRBD1 for D (6 bases). Germline lookup yields CDR1 MNHEY and CDR2 SMNVEV (reference sequence). The CDR3 totals 13 residues. Trimming cost V 10 bases and J 7 bases, with 20 bases left between them. The CDR3 here is CATFNYRASEQYF. CDR3 sequence (DNA): TGTGCCACGTTCAATTACAGGGCATCGGAGCAGTACTTC.

This clonotype was counted many times. V usage is TRBV7-9 and J usage is TRBJ2-7, with 11 nucleotides matching TRBD2. In germline, CDR1 is SEHNR, CDR2 FQNEAQ (reference sequence). This CDR3 is built from 18 residues. V trimming: 5 bases; J trimming: 2 bases; junction bases outside the gene matches: 14. This CDR3 is CASSTSGGTSGPPYEQYF. In nucleotides, the CDR3 is TGTGCCAGCAGCACCTCCGGCGGGACTAGCGGTCCTCCCTACGAGCAGTACTTC.

This rearrangement joins TRBV4-1 to TRBJ2-1, with D perhaps TRBD2 (5 bases). The CDR3 runs to 16 residues. V was trimmed by 0 bases and J by 6 bases, leaving 15 bases between them. CDR1 is MGHRA, CDR2 YSYEKL, per germline. Written as DNA, the CDR3 is TGCGCCAGCAGCCAAGAAGGCGGGCTTAGGTCCAATGAGCAGTTCTTC. The encoded protein is CASSQEGGLRSNEQFF.

In its sample, this clonotype was seen a few times. The chain uses TRBV5-1 and TRBJ2-2; 7 positions match TRBD1. V gave up 3 bases and J gave up 4 bases; unmatched junction bases: 3. CDR1 and CDR2 (germline): SGHRS, YFSETQ. This CDR3 spans 14 amino acids. This CDR3 reads CASSSTGVTGELFF. Written as DNA, the CDR3 is TGCGCCAGCAGCTCTACAGGGGTCACCGGGGAGCTGTTTTTT. The entire variable domain, with the rest obtained from reference TRBV5-1 and TRBJ2-2, is as follows: KAGVTQTPRYLIKTRGQQVTLSCSPISGHRSVSWYQQTPGQGLQFLFEYFSETQRNKGNFPGRFSGRQFSNSRSEMNVSTLELGDSALYLCASSSTGVTGELFFGEGSRLTVL.

This clonotype showed up many times. The chain has TRBV12-3 or TRBV12-4 and TRBJ1-2; 9 positions match TRBD1. V lost 6 bases and J lost 7; bases outside the gene matches: 9. The CDR3 is made up of 14 amino acids. In DNA form, the CDR3 reads TGTGCCAGCAGGGGGGACAGGGCTATTGGTGGCTACACCTTC. It specifies CASRGDRAIGGYTF.

V is TRBV27 and J is TRBJ2-5, with a tentative D call TRBD2 (6 bases). V was shortened by 3 bases and J by 5 bases, with 13 bases between the two germline ends. Per germline, CDR1 MNHEY and CDR2 SMNVEV (reference sequence). There are 14 residues in the CDR3. The CDR3 DNA follows: TGTGCCAGCAGTTTCCCCGGGAGTGGGGAGACCCAGTACTTC. It encodes CASSFPGSGETQYF.

In this sample, this clonotype turned up a few times. V is TRBV6-2 or TRBV6-3 and J is TRBJ2-7; 9 bases line up with TRBD1. The ends lost 2 bases at V and 3 bases at J; junction bases unmatched: 17. The CDR3 loop spans 19 amino acids. In germline, CDR1 is MNHEY, CDR2 SVGEGT. The CDR3 reads CASSYRRDRDRPLGYEQYF. The CDR3 DNA reads TGTGCCAGCAGTTACCGCCGGGACAGGGATAGACCCCTTGGCTACGAGCAGTACTTC.

This clonotype showed up many times. This rearrangement joins TRBV28 to TRBJ2-2, with 7 bases identical to TRBD2. Germline CDR1 and CDR2: MDHEN and SYDVKM. The CDR3 length is 16 residues. The ends lost 2 bases at V and 0 bases at J; junction bases unmatched: 3. DNA for the CDR3: TGTGCCAGCAGTTTACTTGGGGGGGCGAACACCGGGGAGCTGTTTTTT. Protein: CASSLLGGANTGELFF.